This passage covers 3 T cell receptor beta chains from one sample sequenced in a study of post-analysis software for immune sequencing data. Study findings and constraints: Elevated frequency relative to controls characterized about 5 TRBV segments in patients, TRBV5-6, TRBV5-1 and TRBV20-1 among them.

Antigens for these TCRs are unknown. Prepared libraries of TCR beta cDNA carried unique molecular identifiers. One entry per CDR3 protein results from TCRdb running MiXCR on the PCR reads. This table has more than 500,000 distinct CDR3 sequences, less than 40% appearing once. The sample was blood. The source of these receptors is a girl between 2 and 17 years old with multiple sclerosis.

CDR3 in amino acids: CASSLQGPETQYF. The CDR3 nucleotides are TGCGCCAGCAGCTTGCAGGGGCCAGAGACCCAGTACTTC. The V and J genes are TRBV5-1 and TRBJ2-5; a possible D gene is TRBD1 (6 bases). Germline loops: CDR1 SGHRS, CDR2 YFSETQ. Deletions cut 1 base from V and 4 bases from J, with 8 bases between. The CDR3 length is 13 residues.

This sequence joins TRBV7-6 and TRBJ2-1, with D uncertain. Germline CDR1 reads SGHVS; CDR2 reads FNYEAQ. CDR3 size: 11 residues. Trimming left V 4 bases short and J 10 bases short, with 8 bases between. The CDR3 here is CASSSGSEQFF. The CDR3 DNA follows: TGTGCCAGCAGCTCCGGGTCAGAGCAGTTCTTC.

This clonotype was counted only a few times. The chain couples TRBV5-1 to TRBJ2-3; 10 bases fit TRBD2. Trimming took 0 bases from V and 4 from J; bases not matched to a gene: 8. Germline CDR1 SGHRS, CDR2 YFSETQ. The CDR3 spans 17 residues. The CDR3 loop is CASSLGYLAGDSDTQYF. The CDR3 bases are TGCGCCAGCAGCTTGGGGTATCTAGCGGGGGACTCAGATACGCAGTATTTT. Full variable domain (outside the CDR3, taken from reference TRBV5-1 and TRBJ2-3): KAGVTQTPRYLIKTRGQQVTLSCSPISGHRSVSWYQQTPGQGLQFLFEYFSETQRNKGNFPGRFSGRQFSNSRSEMNVSTLELGDSALYLCASSLGYLAGDSDTQYFGPGTRLTVL.